This TCR beta chain was sequenced during a study of cytomegalovirus exposure and HLA in healthy donors. Use of 60 Vbeta and 13 Jbeta primers characterized the PCR. Some clones are missing from TCRdb's copy, which holds only in-frame ones; the method was immunoSEQ multiplex PCR. The sample consists of 210,000 or so clones, 65% to 85% of them appearing once. Notes on the study in general: Sequencing likely generated an artifact that appeared as a cluster of highly shared sequence variants.

As to this clone: Its specificity is unknown.

The sample taken for sequencing was PBMCs. The clonotype originates from a boy between 2 and 10 years old in good health and CMV-seronegative.

In DNA, the CDR3 is TGTGCCAGCAGTTGGGGAGCGCCCGAGCAGTACTTC. Residues: CASSWGAPEQYF. The rearrangement links TRBV6-1 to TRBJ2-7, with D perhaps matching TRBD2 (5 bases). V lost 5 bases and J 6 bases, leaving 11 bases between the germline ends. CDR1 is MNHNS, CDR2 SASEGT, per germline. This CDR3 region has 12 residues.